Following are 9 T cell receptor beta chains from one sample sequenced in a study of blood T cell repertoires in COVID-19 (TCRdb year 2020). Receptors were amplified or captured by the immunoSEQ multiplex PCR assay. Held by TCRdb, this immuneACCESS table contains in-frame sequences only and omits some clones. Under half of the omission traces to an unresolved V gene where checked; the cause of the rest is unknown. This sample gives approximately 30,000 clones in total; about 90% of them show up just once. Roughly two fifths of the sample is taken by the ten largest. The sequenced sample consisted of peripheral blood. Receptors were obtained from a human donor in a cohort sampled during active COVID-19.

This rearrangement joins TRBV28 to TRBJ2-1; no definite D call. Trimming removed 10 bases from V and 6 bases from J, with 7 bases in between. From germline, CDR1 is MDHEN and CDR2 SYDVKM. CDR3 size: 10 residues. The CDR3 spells CATERNEQFF. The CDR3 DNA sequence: TGTGCCACAGAACGCAATGAGCAGTTCTTC.

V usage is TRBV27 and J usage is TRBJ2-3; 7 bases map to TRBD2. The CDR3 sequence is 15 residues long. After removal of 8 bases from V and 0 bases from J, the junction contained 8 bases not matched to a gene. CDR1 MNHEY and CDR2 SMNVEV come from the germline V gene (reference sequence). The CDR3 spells CASVTPGGSTDTQYF. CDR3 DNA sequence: TGTGCCAGCGTTACCCCGGGGGGTAGCACAGATACGCAGTATTTT.

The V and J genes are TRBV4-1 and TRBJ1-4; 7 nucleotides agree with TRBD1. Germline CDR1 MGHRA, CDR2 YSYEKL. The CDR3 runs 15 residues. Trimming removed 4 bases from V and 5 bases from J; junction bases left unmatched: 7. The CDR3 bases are TGCGCCAGCAGCCCACCGACAGGGACAAATGAAAAACTGTTTTTT. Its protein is CASSPPTGTNEKLFF.

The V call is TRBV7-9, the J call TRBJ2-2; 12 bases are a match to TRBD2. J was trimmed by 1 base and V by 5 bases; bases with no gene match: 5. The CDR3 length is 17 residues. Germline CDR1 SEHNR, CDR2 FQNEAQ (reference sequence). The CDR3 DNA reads TGTGCCAGCAGCCCGTTGACTAGCGGGGGGAACACCGGGGAGCTGTTTTTT. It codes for CASSPLTSGGNTGELFF.

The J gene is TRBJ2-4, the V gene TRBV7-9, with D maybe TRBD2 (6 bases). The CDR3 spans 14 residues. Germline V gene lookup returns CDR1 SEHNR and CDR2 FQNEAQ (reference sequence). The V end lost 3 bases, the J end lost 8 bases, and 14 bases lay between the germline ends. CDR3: CASSLGGGADIQYF. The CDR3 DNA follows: TGTGCCAGCAGCTTGGGAGGAGGGGCGGACATTCAGTACTTC.

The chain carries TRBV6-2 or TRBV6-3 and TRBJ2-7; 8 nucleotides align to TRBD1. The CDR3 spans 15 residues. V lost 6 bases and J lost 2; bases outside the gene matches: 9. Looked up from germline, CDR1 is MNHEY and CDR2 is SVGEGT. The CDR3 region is CASSSRQGLAYEQYF. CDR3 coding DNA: TGTGCCAGCAGCTCACGACAGGGGCTTGCCTACGAGCAGTACTTC.

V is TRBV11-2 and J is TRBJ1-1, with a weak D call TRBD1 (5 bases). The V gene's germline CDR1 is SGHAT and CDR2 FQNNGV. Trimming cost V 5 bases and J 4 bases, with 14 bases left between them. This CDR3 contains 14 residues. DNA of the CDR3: TGTGCCAGCAGCATACCCGTTCAGGGCACTGAAGCTTTCTTT. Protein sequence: CASSIPVQGTEAFF.

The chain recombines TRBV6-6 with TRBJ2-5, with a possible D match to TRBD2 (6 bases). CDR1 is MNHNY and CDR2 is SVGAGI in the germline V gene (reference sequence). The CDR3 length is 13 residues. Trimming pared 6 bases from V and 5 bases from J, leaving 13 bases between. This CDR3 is CASRHVGGETQYF. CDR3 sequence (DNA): TGTGCCAGCAGACATGTTGGGGGGGAGACCCAGTACTTC.

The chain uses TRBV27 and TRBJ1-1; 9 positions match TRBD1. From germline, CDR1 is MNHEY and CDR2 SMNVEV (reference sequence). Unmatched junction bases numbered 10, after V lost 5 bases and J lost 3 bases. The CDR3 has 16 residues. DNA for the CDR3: TGTGCCAGCAGTCAACACGGGACAGGGAGGGACACTGAAGCTTTCTTT. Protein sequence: CASSQHGTGRDTEAFF.